This T cell receptor beta chain was profiled in a study of CD8 T cells in ankylosing spondylitis. One entry per CDR3 protein, called by TCRdb with MiXCR from the 5' RACE reads. Counted here are under 950,000 distinct CDR3 sequences, 15% to 20% occurring once; the ten biggest clones make up roughly a fifth. Study findings and constraints: A TCR beta motif of under ten highly homologous variants seemed to mark ankylosing spondylitis blood. Disease-linked clones, CD8+, were relatively rare in peripheral blood.

This clonotype was found a few times. The antigen is undetermined. CDR1 is MDHEN, CDR2 SYDVKM, per germline. The V end lost 5 bases, the J end lost 4 bases, and 17 bases lay between the germline ends. The length of the CDR3 is 15 residues. This TCR came from a male donor with ankylosing spondylitis. The sequenced sample was blood, either unsorted or a sorted T cell fraction (not recorded which). The V and J genes are TRBV28 and TRBJ2-5; D perhaps matches TRBD2 (5 bases). As DNA, the CDR3 is TGTGCCAGCAGTCCCCTAGAGGGTCCGGGAGAGACCCAGTACTTC. Translating gives CASSPLEGPGETQYF.